A few counts support the clone carrying this T cell receptor beta chain. What it binds is not known. The TCR beta CDR3 regions underwent amplification using RNA transcripts as the source. HTBI primers were employed in a first-round RT-PCR of the TCR CDR3. Using its own MiXCR run on the multiplex PCR reads, TCRdb lists one record per CDR3 protein. The data hold some 150,000 distinct CDR3 sequences, with roughly a fifth observed a single time. The data belong to a study of T cells in Graves' hyperthyroidism and ophthalmopathy. Trimming pared 2 bases from V and 1 base from J, leaving 9 bases between. This CDR3 has 13 residues. Germline loops: CDR1 GTSNPN, CDR2 SVGIG (reference sequence). General observations from the study: Peripheral blood also featured most of the thyroid clonotypes expanded above 0.001. The model made its ophthalmopathy prediction, and onset followed a median approximately 6.5 months later.

Not enrolled were patients with uncontrolled infection, other autoimmune disease, pregnancy or lactation. The rearrangement joins TRBV30 to TRBJ2-7, with D uncertain. This clonotype originated in a woman between 45 and 65 years old with Graves' hyperthyroidism that later progressed to Graves' ophthalmopathy. Sequencing was carried out using blood. Here the CDR3 DNA reads TGTGCCTGGAGTTTGGCGAGGTCCTACGAGCAGTACTTC. This translates into CAWSLARSYEQYF.